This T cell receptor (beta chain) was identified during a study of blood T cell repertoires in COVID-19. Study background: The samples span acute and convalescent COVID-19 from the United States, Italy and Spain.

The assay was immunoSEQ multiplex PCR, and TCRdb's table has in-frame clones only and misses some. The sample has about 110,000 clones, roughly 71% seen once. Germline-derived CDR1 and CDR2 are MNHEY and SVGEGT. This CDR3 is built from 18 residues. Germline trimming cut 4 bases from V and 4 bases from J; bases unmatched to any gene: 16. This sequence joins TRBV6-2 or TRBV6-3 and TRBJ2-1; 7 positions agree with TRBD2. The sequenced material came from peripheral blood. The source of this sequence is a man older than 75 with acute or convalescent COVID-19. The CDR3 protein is CASSSRRRRESWYNEQFF. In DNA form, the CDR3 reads TGTGCCAGCAGTTCGCGGCGTAGGCGGGAGTCATGGTACAATGAGCAGTTCTTC.